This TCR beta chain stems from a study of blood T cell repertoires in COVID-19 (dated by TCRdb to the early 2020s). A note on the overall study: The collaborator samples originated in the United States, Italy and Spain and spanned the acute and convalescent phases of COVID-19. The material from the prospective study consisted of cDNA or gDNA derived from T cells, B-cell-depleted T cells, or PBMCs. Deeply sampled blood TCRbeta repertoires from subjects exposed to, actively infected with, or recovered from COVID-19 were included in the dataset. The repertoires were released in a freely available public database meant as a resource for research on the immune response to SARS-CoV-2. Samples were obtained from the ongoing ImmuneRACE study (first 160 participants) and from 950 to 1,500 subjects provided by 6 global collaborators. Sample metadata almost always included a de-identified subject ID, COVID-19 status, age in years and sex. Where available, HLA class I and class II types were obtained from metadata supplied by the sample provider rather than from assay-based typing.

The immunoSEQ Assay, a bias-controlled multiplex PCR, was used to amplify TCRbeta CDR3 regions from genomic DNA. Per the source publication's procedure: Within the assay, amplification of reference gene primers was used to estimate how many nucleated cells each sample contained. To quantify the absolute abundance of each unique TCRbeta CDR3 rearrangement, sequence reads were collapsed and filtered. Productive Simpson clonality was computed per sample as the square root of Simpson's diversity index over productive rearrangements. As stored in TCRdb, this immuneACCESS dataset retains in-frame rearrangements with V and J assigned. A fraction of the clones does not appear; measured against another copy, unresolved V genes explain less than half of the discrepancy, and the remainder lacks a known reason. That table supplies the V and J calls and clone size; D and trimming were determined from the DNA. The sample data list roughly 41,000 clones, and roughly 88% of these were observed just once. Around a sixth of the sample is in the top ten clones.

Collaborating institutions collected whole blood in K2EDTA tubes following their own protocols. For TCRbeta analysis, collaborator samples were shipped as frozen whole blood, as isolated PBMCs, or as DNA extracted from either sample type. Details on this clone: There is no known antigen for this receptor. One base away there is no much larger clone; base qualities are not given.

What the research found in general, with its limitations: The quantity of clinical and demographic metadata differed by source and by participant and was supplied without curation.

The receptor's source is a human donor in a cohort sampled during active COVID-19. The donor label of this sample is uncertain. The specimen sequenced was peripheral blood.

At the DNA level, the sequence is TGCAGCGTTGAAGGGACAGGGGGAGGCTCCTACGAGCAGTACTTC. It codes for CSVEGTGGGSYEQYF. The chain was built from TRBV29-1 and TRBJ2-7; the junction holds 10 bases that match TRBD1. The CDR1 and CDR2 encoded by the germline V gene are SQVTM and ANQGSEA. Trimming takes 1 base off V and 0 bases off J; junction bases not matched to a gene: 3. The CDR3 goes from the cysteine to the phenylalanine over 15 residues. CDR3 DNA is the only sequence kept; it has 45 bases, read in frame from the first base.